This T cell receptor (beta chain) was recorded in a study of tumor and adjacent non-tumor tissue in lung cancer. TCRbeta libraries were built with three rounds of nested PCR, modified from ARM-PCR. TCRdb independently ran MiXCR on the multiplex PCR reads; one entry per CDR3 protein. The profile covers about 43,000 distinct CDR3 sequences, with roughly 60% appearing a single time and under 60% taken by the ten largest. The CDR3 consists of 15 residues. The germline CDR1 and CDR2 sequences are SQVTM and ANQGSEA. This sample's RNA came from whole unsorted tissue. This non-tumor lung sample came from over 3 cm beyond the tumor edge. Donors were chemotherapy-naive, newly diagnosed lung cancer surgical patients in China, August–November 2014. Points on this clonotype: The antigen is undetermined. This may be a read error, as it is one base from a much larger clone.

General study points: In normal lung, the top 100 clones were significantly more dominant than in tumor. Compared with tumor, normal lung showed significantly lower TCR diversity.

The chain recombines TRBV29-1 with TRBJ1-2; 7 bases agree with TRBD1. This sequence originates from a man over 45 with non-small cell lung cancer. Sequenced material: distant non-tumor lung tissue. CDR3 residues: CSIEEFRTGGYGYTF. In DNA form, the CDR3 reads TGCAGCATTGAAGAATTTAGGACAGGAGGCTATGGCTACACCTTC.